This T cell receptor (beta chain) was recorded in a study of sequential checkpoint blockade in melanoma. Across the study: Maintenance nivolumab came after either treatment sequence.

Produced via immunoSEQ multiplex PCR; TCRdb's table is partial and in-frame only. The profile shows around 21,000 clones, roughly 80% of them singletons. Concerning this clone: In the same sample, other DNA sequences code for this CDR3.

The treatment denotes: randomized to nivolumab then ipilimumab (arm A) or the reverse (arm B). No patient had prior DNA-damaging chemotherapy. The TCR originated in a human donor with melanoma. The starting material was CD8+ T cells sorted from blood (inferred from file names), obtained from a patient given nivolumab and ipilimumab in sequence.

CDR3 protein: CASSTRGGGDSPLHF. The CDR3 DNA follows: TGTGCCAGCAGTACCCGGGGGGGTGGGGATTCACCCCTCCACTTT. The chain uses TRBV27 and TRBJ1-6; a possible D gene is TRBD1 (5 bases). Trimming took 5 bases from V and 8 from J, leaving 16 bases between them. CDR3 length: 15 amino acids. Germline loops: CDR1 MNHEY, CDR2 SMNVEV (reference sequence).